The present TCR beta chain was sequenced within a study of blood T cell repertoires in COVID-19. Overall study context: T cells, B-cell-depleted T cells, or PBMCs provided the cDNA or gDNA that served as material.

Produced via immunoSEQ multiplex PCR; TCRdb's table is partial and in-frame only. The sample lists more than 250,000 clones; roughly 90% were seen once. Germline CDR1 and CDR2: KGHSH and LQKENI. With V trimmed by 2 bases and J by 5 bases, 8 bases remained unmatched. This CDR3 spans 17 amino acids. The receptor was isolated from a man aged 18 to 29 who had recovered from COVID-19. V usage is TRBV18 and J usage is TRBJ2-2; 10 bases align to TRBD2. Input material: peripheral blood. CDR3: CASSPLAGGPGTGELFF. The CDR3 nucleotides read TGTGCCAGCTCACCATTAGCGGGAGGACCGGGAACCGGGGAGCTGTTTTTT.